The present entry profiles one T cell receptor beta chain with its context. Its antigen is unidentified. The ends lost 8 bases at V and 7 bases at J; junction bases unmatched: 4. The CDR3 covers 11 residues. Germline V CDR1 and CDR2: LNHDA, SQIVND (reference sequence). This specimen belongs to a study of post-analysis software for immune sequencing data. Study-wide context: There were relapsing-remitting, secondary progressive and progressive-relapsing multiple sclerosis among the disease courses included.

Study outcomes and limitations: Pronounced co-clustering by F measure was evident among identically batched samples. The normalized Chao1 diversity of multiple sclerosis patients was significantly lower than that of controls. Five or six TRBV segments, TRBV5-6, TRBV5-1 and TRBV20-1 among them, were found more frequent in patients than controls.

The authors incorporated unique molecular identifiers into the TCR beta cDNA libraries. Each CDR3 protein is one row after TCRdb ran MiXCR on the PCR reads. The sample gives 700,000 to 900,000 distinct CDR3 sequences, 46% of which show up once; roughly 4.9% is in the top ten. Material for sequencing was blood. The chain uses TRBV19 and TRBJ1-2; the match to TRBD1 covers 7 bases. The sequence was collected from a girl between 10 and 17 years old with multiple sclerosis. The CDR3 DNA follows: TGTGCCAGTTACAGGGGAGGTGGCTACACCTTC. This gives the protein CASYRGGGYTF.